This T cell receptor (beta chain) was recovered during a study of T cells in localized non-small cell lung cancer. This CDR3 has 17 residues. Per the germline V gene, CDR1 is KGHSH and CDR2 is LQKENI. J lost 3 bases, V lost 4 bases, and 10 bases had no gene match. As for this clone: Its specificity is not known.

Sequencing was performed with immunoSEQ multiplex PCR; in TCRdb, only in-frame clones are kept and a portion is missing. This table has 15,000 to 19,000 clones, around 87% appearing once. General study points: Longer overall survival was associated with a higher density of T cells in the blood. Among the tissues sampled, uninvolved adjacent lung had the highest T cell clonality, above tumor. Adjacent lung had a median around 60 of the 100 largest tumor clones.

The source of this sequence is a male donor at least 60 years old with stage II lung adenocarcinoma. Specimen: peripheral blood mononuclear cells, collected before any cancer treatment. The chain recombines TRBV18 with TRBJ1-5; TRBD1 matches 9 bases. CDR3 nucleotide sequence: TGTGCCAGCTCACGGTTGGTGACAGGGGGTAACAATCAGCCCCAGCATTTT. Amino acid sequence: CASSRLVTGGNNQPQHF.